These 2 T cell receptor beta chains were all obtained from the same sample, sequenced in a study of T cell responses to AZD1222 COVID-19 vaccine. Libraries were prepared by immunoSEQ multiplex PCR; TCRdb keeps only in-frame clonotypes and omits some of them. The sample contains about 150,000 clones, 85% to 95% of which appear only once. The starting material was peripheral blood, obtained 28 days after the second AZD1222 dose. These receptors were obtained from an adult who received the AZD1222 COVID-19 vaccine.

This clone was detected only a few times. This sequence joins TRBV19 and TRBJ2-3; D possibly corresponds to TRBD1 (5 bases). CDR3 length: 11 residues. Germline V gene lookup returns CDR1 LNHDA and CDR2 SQIVND (reference sequence). V was shortened by 9 bases and J by 2 bases, with 6 bases between the two germline ends. The DNA for the CDR3 is TGTGCCAGGGACATCACAGATACGCAGTATTTT. Amino acid sequence: CARDITDTQYF.

This chain joins TRBV5-4 and TRBJ1-1; the D gene is possibly TRBD1 (6 bases). Germline CDR1 SGHNT, CDR2 YYREEE (reference sequence). CDR3 length equals 14 residues. V was pared by 2 bases and J by 1 base, with 9 bases between. The CDR3 coding sequence is TGTGCCAGCAGCTTCGGACAGACGAACACTGAAGCTTTCTTT. Residues: CASSFGQTNTEAFF. Supplemented by reference TRBV5-4 and TRBJ1-1, the full variable domain reads ETGVTQSPTHLIKTRGQQVTLRCSSQSGHNTVSWYQQALGQGPQFIFQYYREEENGRGNFPPRFSGLQFPNYSSELNVNALELDDSALYLCASSFGQTNTEAFFGQGTRLTVV.